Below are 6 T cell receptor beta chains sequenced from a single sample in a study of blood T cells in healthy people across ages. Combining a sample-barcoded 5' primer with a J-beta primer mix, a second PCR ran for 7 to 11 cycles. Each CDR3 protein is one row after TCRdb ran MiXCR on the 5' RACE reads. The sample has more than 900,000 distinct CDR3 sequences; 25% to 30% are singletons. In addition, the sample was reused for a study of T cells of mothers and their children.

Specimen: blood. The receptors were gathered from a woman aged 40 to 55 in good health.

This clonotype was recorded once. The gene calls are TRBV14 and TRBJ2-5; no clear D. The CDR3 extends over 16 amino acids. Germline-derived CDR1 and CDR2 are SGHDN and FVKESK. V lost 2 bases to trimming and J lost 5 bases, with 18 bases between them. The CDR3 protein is CASSQPDIKRPETQYF. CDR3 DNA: TGTGCCAGCAGCCAACCAGACATCAAGAGGCCCGAGACCCAGTACTTC. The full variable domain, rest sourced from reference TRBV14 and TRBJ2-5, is EAGVTQFPSHSVIEKGQTVTLRCDPISGHDNLYWYRRVMGKEIKFLLHFVKESKQDESGMPNNRFLAERTGGTYSTLKVQPAELEDSGVYFCASSQPDIKRPETQYFGPGTRLLVL.

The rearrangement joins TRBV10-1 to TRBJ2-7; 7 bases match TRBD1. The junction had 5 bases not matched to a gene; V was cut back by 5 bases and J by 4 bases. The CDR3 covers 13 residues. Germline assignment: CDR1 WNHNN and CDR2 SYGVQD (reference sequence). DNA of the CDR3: TGCGCCAGCAGTCGGGACAGCCAATACGAGCAGTACTTC. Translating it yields CASSRDSQYEQYF.

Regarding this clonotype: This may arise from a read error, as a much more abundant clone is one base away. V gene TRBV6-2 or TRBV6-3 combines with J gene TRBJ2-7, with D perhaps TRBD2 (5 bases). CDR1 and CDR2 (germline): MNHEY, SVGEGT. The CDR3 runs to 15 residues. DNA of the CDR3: TGTGCCAGCAGTTTCAGACTACTCTCATCCTACGGGCAGTACTTC. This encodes CASSFRLLSSYGQYF.

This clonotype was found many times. The DNA of the CDR3 is TGTGCCAGCTCACCAAGTACCCCCGGGAACATTCAGTACTTC. Translated: CASSPSTPGNIQYF. The chain recombines TRBV18 with TRBJ2-4; D remains ambiguous. In germline, CDR1 is KGHSH, CDR2 LQKENI. Between the trimmed V and J ends, which lost 2 bases and 7 bases, there was a span of 12 bases. The CDR3 spans 14 residues.

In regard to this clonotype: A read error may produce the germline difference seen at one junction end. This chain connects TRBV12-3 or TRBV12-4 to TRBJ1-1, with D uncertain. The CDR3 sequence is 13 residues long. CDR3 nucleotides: TGTGCCAGCAGTTCCTCTACGAACGCTGAAGCTTTCTTT. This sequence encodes CASSSSTNAEAFF.

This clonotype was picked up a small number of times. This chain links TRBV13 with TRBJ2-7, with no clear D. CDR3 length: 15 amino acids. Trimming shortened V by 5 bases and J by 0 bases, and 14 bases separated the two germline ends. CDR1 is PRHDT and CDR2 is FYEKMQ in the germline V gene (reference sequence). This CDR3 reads CASSPSVDTSYEQYF. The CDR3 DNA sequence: TGTGCCAGCAGCCCTAGTGTTGACACCTCCTACGAGCAGTACTTC. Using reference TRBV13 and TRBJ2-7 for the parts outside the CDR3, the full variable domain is AAGVIQSPRHLIKEKRETATLKCYPIPRHDTVYWYQQGPGQDPQFLISFYEKMQSDKGSIPDRFSAQQFSDYHSELNMSSLELGDSALYFCASSPSVDTSYEQYFGPGTRLTVT.